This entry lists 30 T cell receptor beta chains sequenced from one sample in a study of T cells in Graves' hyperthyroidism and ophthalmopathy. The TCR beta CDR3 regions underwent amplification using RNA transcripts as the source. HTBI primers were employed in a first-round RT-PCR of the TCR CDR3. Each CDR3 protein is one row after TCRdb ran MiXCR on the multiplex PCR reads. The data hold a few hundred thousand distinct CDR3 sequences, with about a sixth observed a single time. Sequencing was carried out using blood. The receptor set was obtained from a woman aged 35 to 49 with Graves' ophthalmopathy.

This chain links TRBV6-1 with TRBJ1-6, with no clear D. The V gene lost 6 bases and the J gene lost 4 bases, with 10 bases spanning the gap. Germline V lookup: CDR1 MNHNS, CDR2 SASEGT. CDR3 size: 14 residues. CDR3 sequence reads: CASRPRAYNSPLHF. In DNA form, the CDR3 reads TGTGCCAGCAGACCCCGGGCTTATAATTCACCCCTCCACTTT.

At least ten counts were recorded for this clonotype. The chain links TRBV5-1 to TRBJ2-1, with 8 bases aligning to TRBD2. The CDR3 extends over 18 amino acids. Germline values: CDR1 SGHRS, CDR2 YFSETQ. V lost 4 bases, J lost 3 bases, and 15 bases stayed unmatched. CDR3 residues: CASSRTRGGGGGYNEQFF. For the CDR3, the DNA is TGCGCCAGCAGCCGCACTCGGGGGGGCGGGGGAGGCTACAATGAGCAGTTCTTC.

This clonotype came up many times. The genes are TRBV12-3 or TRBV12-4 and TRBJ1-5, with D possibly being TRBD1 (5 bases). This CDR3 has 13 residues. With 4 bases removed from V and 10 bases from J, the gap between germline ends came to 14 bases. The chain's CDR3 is CASSSSGGNPQHF. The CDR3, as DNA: TGTGCCAGCAGTTCATCCGGGGGAAATCCCCAGCATTTT.

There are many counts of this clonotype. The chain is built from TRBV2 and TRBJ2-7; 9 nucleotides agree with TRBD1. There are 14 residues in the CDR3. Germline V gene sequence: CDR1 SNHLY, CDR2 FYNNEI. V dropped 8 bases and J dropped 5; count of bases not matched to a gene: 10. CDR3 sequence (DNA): TGTGCCAGCGGGCTCCCCGGGACAGGGAACGAGCAGTACTTC. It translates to CASGLPGTGNEQYF.

In DNA form, the CDR3 reads TGCAGCGTCCGCGCACTAGCGGGAGGGAAGGATACGCAGTATTTT. Translation gives CSVRALAGGKDTQYF. The J gene is TRBJ2-3, the V gene TRBV29-1, with TRBD2 matching over 13 bases. Trimming removed 6 bases from V and 6 bases from J; junction bases left unmatched: 9. This CDR3 contains 15 residues. Germline CDR1 and CDR2: SQVTM and ANQGSEA.

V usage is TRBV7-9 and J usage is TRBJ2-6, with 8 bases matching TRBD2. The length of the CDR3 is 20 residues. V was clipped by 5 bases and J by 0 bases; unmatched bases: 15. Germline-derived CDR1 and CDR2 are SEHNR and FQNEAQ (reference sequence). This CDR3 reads CASSPSGGQRAFSGANVLTF. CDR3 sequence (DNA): TGTGCCAGCAGCCCTTCGGGAGGGCAGCGCGCGTTCTCTGGGGCCAACGTCCTGACTTTC.

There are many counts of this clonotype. The CDR3 nucleotides read TGCAGTGCTAGAGATCCTGGCAGGGTCACAGATACGCAGTATTTT. Residues: CSARDPGRVTDTQYF. The chain combines TRBV20-1 with TRBJ2-3, with D perhaps matching TRBD1 (5 bases). The CDR3 covers 15 residues. The V gene lost 0 bases and the J gene lost 2 bases, with 12 bases spanning the gap. The germline gives CDR1 DFQATT, CDR2 SNEGSKA (reference sequence).

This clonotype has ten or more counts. The DNA for the CDR3 is TGTGCCAGCAGTTTTTCTAACAGGGGTTCCAATCAGCCCCAGCATTTT. Translated, it gives CASSFSNRGSNQPQHF. The chain employs TRBV12-3 or TRBV12-4 and TRBJ1-5, with TRBD1 matching over 7 bases. The ends lost 3 bases at V and 3 bases at J; junction bases unmatched: 8. This CDR3 has 16 residues.

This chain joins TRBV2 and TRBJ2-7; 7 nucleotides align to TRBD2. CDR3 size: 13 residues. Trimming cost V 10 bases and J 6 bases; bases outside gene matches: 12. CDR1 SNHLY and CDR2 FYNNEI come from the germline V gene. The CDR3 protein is CATGREFTGEQYF. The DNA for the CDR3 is TGTGCCACAGGGCGGGAGTTTACGGGCGAGCAGTACTTC.

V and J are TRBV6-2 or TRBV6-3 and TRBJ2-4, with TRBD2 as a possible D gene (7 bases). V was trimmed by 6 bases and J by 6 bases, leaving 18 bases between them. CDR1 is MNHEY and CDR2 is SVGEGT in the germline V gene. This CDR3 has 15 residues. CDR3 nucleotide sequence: TGTGCCAGCAGCCTACTCGGGGGGCGGGTAAACATTCAGTACTTC. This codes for CASSLLGGRVNIQYF.

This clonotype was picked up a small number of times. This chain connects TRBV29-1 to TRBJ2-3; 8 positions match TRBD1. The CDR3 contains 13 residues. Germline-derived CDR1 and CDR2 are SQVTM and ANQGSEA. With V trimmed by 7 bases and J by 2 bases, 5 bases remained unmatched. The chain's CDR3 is CSGSTGATDTQYF. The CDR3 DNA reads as TGCAGCGGTTCGACAGGGGCCACAGATACGCAGTATTTT.

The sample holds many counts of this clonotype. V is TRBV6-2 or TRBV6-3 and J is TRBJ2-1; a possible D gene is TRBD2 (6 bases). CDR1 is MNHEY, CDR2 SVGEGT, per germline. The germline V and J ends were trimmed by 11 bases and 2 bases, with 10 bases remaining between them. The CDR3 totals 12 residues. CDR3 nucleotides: TGTGCCCCGGGAGATCCCTACAATGAGCAGTTCTTC. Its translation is CAPGDPYNEQFF.

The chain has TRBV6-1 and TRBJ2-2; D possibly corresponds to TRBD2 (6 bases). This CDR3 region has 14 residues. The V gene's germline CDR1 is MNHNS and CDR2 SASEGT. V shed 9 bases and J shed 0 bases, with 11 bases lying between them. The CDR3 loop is CASRGVTNTGELFF. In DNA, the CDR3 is TGTGCCAGTCGCGGGGTAACGAACACCGGGGAGCTGTTTTTT.

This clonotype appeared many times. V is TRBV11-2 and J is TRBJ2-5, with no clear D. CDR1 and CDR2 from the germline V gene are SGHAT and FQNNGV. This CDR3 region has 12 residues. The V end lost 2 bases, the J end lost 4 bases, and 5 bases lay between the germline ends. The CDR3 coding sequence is TGTGCCAGCAGCTTACAACCAGAGACCCAGTACTTC. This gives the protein CASSLQPETQYF.

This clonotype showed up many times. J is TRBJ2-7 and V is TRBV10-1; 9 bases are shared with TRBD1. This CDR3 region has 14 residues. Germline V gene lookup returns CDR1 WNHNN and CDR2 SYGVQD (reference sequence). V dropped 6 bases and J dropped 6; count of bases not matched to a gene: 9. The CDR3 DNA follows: TGCGCCAGCAGCCCAACGGGACAGGGTACCGAGCAGTACTTC. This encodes CASSPTGQGTEQYF.

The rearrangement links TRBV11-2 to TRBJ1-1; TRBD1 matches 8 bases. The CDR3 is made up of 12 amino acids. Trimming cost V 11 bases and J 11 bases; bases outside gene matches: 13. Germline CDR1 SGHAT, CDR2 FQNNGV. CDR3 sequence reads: CAWSTQGARAFF. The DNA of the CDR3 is TGTGCCTGGAGTACCCAGGGGGCGCGGGCTTTCTTT.

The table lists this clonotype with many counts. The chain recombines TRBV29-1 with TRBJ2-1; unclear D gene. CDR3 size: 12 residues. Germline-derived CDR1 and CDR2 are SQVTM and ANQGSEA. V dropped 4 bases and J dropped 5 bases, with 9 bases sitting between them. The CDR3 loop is CSVVVSHNEQFF. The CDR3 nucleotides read TGCAGCGTTGTGGTATCCCACAATGAGCAGTTCTTC.

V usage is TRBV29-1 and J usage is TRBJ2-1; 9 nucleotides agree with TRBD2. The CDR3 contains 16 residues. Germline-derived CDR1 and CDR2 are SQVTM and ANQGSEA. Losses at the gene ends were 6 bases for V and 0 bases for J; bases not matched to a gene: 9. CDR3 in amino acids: CSVPRSTSGSYNEQFF. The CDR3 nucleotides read TGCAGCGTACCCCGGTCGACTAGCGGCTCCTACAATGAGCAGTTCTTC.

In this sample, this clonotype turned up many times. CDR3 sequence: CAWSQGQIQETQYF. Here the CDR3 DNA reads TGTGCCTGGAGTCAAGGGCAGATCCAAGAGACCCAGTACTTC. The genes are TRBV30 and TRBJ2-5, with unresolved D. The CDR3 length is 14 residues. Germline CDR1 and CDR2: GTSNPN and SVGIG (reference sequence). Trimming shortened V by 2 bases and J by 1 base, and 11 bases separated the two germline ends.

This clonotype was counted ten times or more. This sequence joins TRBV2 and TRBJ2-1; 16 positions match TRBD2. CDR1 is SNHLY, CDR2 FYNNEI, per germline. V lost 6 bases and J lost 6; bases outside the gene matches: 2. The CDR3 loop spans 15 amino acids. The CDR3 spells CASRGLAGGFNEQFF. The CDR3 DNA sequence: TGTGCCAGCAGGGGACTAGCGGGAGGGTTCAATGAGCAGTTCTTC.

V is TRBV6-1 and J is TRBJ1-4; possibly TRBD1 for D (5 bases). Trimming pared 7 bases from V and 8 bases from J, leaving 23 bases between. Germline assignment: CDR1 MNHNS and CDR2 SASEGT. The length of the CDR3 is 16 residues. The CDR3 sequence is CASTENPAGAGEKLFF. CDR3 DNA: TGTGCCAGCACCGAAAACCCGGCCGGGGCGGGCGAAAAACTGTTTTTT.

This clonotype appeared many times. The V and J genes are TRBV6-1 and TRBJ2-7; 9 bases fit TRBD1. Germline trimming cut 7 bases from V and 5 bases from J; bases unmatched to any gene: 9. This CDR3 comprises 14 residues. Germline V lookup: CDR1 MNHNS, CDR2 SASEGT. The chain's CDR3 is CASTSLGQGNEQYF. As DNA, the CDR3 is TGTGCCAGCACTTCCCTCGGACAGGGGAACGAGCAGTACTTC.

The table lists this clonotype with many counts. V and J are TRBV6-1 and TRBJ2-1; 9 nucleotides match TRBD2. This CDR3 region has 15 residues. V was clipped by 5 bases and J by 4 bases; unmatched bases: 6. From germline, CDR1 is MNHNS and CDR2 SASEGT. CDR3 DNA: TGTGCCAGCAGTATTAGCGGGAGAGCTTACAATGAGCAGTTCTTC. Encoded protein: CASSISGRAYNEQFF.

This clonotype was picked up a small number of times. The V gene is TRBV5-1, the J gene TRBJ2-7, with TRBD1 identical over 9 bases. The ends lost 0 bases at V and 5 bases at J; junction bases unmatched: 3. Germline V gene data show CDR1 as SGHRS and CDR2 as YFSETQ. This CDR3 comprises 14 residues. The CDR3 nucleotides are TGCGCCAGCAGCTTGGGACAGGGGGTCCACGAGCAGTACTTC. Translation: CASSLGQGVHEQYF.

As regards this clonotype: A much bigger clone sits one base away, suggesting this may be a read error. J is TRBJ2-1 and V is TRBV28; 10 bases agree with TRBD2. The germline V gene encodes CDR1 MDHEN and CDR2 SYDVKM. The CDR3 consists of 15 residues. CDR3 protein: CASSSWTSGYSEQFF. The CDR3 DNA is TGTGCCAGCAGTTCTTGGACTAGCGGCTACAGTGAGCAGTTCTTC.

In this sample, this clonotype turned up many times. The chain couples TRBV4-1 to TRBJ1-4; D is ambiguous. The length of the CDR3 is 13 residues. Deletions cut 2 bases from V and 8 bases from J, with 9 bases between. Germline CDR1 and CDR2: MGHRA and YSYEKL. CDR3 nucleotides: TGCGCCAGCAGCCAAACATTGGGGGAAAAACTGTTTTTT. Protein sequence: CASSQTLGEKLFF.

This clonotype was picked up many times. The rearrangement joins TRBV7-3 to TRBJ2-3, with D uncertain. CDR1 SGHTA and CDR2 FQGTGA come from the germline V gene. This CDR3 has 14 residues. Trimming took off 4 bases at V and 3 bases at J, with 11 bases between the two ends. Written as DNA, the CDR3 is TGTGCCAGCAGCTCACCCGGTTTAACAGATACGCAGTATTTT. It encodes CASSSPGLTDTQYF.

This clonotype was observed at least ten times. This CDR3 is CSARDLPQGDNSPLHF. The DNA for the CDR3 is TGCAGTGCTAGAGACCTCCCTCAGGGAGATAATTCACCCCTCCACTTT. The rearrangement joins TRBV20-1 to TRBJ1-6; D may be TRBD1 (5 bases). CDR3 size: 16 residues. Trimming took 0 bases from V and 5 from J, leaving 14 bases between them. Germline assignment: CDR1 DFQATT and CDR2 SNEGSKA (reference sequence).

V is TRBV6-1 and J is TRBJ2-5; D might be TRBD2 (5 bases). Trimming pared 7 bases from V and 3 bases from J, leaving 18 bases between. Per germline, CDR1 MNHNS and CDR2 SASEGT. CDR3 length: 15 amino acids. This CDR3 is CASNGLKAPKETQYF. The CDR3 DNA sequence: TGTGCCAGCAATGGACTCAAGGCGCCTAAAGAGACCCAGTACTTC.

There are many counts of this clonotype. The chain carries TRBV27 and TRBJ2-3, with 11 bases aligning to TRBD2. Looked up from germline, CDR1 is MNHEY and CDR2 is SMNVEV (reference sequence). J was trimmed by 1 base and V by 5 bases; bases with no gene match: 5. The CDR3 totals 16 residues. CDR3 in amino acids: CASSNSGLAGTDTQYF. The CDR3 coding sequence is TGTGCCAGCAGTAACTCGGGACTAGCGGGCACAGATACGCAGTATTTT.